These T cell receptor beta chains were read from a single sample in a study of shared clonotypes between healthy human individuals. Clones were sequenced by immunoSEQ multiplex PCR, and TCRdb holds only the in-frame ones, with some missing. The table shows around 2.3 million clones, with under 97% occurring only once. The sequencing input was naive CD4+ T cells sorted from blood. The receptors stem from a man aged 18 to 35 in good health. CDR3s include the opening cysteine and the closing phenylalanine or tryptophan. The D gene is left open where the match is weak. Clone size is stated in some rows and not others, as once, few, many or a class when expanded.

D gene	V gene	clone size	J gene	CDR3 protein	CDR3 DNA
-	TRBV5-1	-	TRBJ2-2	CASNLQGYGNTGELFF	TGCGCCAGCAACCTCCAAGGGTATGGTAACACCGGGGAGCTGTTTTTT
TRBD1	TRBV5-8	-	TRBJ1-6	CASSLETGSNSPLHF	TGTGCCAGCAGCTTGGAGACAGGGAGCAATTCACCCCTCCACTTT
TRBD2	TRBV11-2	-	TRBJ2-5	CASRRAVGEGRETQYF	TGTGCCAGCAGACGAGCTGTGGGGGAGGGGCGAGAGACCCAGTACTTC
-	TRBV5-1	-	TRBJ2-3	CASSLGGVDTQYF	TGCGCCAGCAGCTTAGGGGGTGTAGATACGCAGTATTTT
TRBD1	TRBV19	-	TRBJ1-6	CASSSRTGGSPLHF	TGTGCCAGTAGTTCCCGGACAGGGGGTTCACCCCTCCACTTT
-	TRBV10-3	-	TRBJ1-3	CAISAPVGQSSGNTIYF	TGTGCCATCAGTGCCCCCGTCGGACAGAGCTCTGGAAACACCATATATTTT
TRBD1	TRBV2	-	TRBJ1-3	CASSVTDRETHF	TGTGCCAGCAGTGTCACGGACAGGGAAACGCATTTT
TRBD2	TRBV12-5	-	TRBJ2-3	CASGPGLAGVDTQYF	TGTGCTAGTGGTCCGGGACTAGCGGGAGTAGATACGCAGTATTTT
-	TRBV11-2	once	TRBJ2-3	CASSLVSSFGDTQYF	TGTGCCAGCAGCTTAGTTTCCAGCTTTGGCGATACGCAGTATTTT
TRBD1	TRBV6-1	-	TRBJ1-5	CASREDRGGLFPQHF	TGTGCCAGCAGAGAGGACAGGGGTGGACTTTTTCCCCAGCATTTT
-	TRBV10-3	-	TRBJ1-3	CAISAQGGSGNTIYF	TGTGCCATCAGTGCCCAAGGGGGCTCTGGAAACACCATATATTTT
-	TRBV7-2	-	TRBJ2-5	CASSYTPDGQETQYF	TGTGCCAGCAGCTACACACCGGACGGTCAAGAGACCCAGTACTTC
TRBD1	TRBV19	-	TRBJ1-2	CASSLLPGQGQLNYGYTF	TGTGCCAGTAGTCTCCTACCGGGACAGGGGCAACTTAACTATGGCTACACCTTC
TRBD1	TRBV7-2	-	TRBJ2-7	CASSRRGQGSYEQYF	TGTGCCAGCAGCCGTCGGGGACAGGGGTCCTACGAGCAGTACTTC
-	TRBV4-1	-	TRBJ1-2	CASSQGETFNYGYTF	TGCGCCAGCAGCCAAGGAGAGACCTTTAACTATGGCTACACCTTC
TRBD1	TRBV6-1	-	TRBJ1-5	CASSEGQGAIGNQPQHF	TGTGCCAGCAGTGAGGGACAGGGTGCTATTGGCAATCAGCCCCAGCATTTT
-	TRBV30	-	TRBJ1-1	CAWSSFWGPDGEAFF	TGTGCCTGGAGTTCTTTTTGGGGGCCCGACGGGGAAGCTTTCTTT
-	TRBV18	-	TRBJ1-3	CASSPPSGGNTIYF	TGTGCCAGCTCACCACCGTCAGGGGGAAACACCATATATTTT
-	TRBV7-9	few	TRBJ1-3	CASSSPGSGNTIYF	TGTGCCAGCAGCTCCCCGGGGTCCGGAAACACCATATATTTT
TRBD1	TRBV19	-	TRBJ1-4	CASSDRGGGEKLFF	TGTGCCAGTAGTGACAGGGGCGGGGGTGAAAAACTGTTTTTT
TRBD1	TRBV5-1	-	TRBJ1-4	CASSPDRVLGEKLFF	TGCGCCAGCAGCCCCGACAGGGTATTGGGTGAAAAACTGTTTTTT
-	TRBV5-4	-	TRBJ2-3	CASSFGGPSTDTQYF	TGTGCCAGCAGCTTCGGGGGCCCAAGCACAGATACGCAGTATTTT
TRBD2	TRBV2	-	TRBJ2-3	CASSRETSGRPTDTQYF	TGTGCCAGCAGTCGGGAGACTAGCGGGAGGCCCACAGATACGCAGTATTTT
-	TRBV10-3	-	TRBJ2-7	CAISPGSQAYEQYF	TGTGCCATCAGTCCCGGTTCGCAGGCCTACGAGCAGTACTTC
-	TRBV30	-	TRBJ2-5	CAWSVKGGETQYF	TGTGCCTGGAGTGTGAAGGGGGGAGAGACCCAGTACTTC
-	TRBV6-1	-	TRBJ2-5	CASSAGWQETQYF	TGTGCCAGCAGTGCTGGATGGCAAGAGACCCAGTACTTC
-	TRBV5-4	once	TRBJ1-5	CASSLVLPRVPQHF	TGTGCCAGCAGCTTGGTGCTACCGAGGGTGCCCCAGCATTTT
TRBD1	TRBV30	-	TRBJ2-3	CAWGAKGQTDTQYF	TGTGCCTGGGGGGCGAAGGGACAGACAGATACGCAGTATTTT
-	TRBV6-1	-	TRBJ1-3	CASSAGRTLPGNTIYF	TGTGCCAGCAGTGCCGGACGGACCCTACCTGGAAACACCATATATTTT
-	TRBV5-1	-	TRBJ2-5	CASSSSGGRETQYF	TGCGCCAGCAGCTCCTCCGGGGGGCGGGAGACCCAGTACTTC
-	TRBV5-1	-	TRBJ2-7	CASSPTQRTYEQYF	TGCGCCAGCAGCCCGACACAGCGAACCTACGAGCAGTACTTC
TRBD1	TRBV4-3	-	TRBJ2-2	CASSQEGQGVENTGELFF	TGCGCCAGCAGCCAAGAGGGACAGGGGGTCGAAAACACCGGGGAGCTGTTTTTT
-	TRBV6-1	-	TRBJ1-5	CASSEAQVNQPQHF	TGTGCCAGCAGTGAAGCCCAAGTGAATCAGCCCCAGCATTTT
TRBD2	TRBV6-5	once	TRBJ2-7	CASSYSTSGIDEQYF	TGTGCCAGCAGTTACTCGACTAGCGGGATCGACGAGCAGTACTTC
-	TRBV7-8	-	TRBJ2-1	CASSLRITYNEQFF	TGTGCCAGCAGCTTGAGAATAACCTACAATGAGCAGTTCTTC
-	TRBV7-3	once	TRBJ1-2	CASSDRPNYGYTF	TGTGCCAGCAGCGATCGTCCTAACTATGGCTACACCTTC
-	TRBV6-6	-	TRBJ1-6	CASSQQGRENSPLHF	TGTGCCAGCAGTCAACAGGGACGGGAGAATTCACCCCTCCACTTT
TRBD2	TRBV4-1	-	TRBJ2-1	CASSLAGSGSSYNEQFF	TGCGCCAGCAGCCTCGCTGGTAGCGGGAGCTCCTACAATGAGCAGTTCTTC
-	TRBV2	-	TRBJ2-3	CASSLRDTQYF	TGTGCCAGCAGTCTCCGGGATACGCAGTATTTT
-	TRBV30	few	TRBJ2-7	CAWRMGSYEQYF	TGTGCCTGGAGGATGGGCAGCTACGAGCAGTACTTC
-	TRBV7-2	-	TRBJ1-1	CASSLVPSMATEAFF	TGTGCCAGCAGCTTAGTTCCCTCCATGGCCACTGAAGCTTTCTTT
-	TRBV2	-	TRBJ1-3	CASRDSGGNTIYF	TGTGCCAGCAGAGACAGCGGCGGAAACACCATATATTTT
TRBD2	TRBV19	-	TRBJ2-1	CASGLAGGSEQFF	TGTGCCAGTGGACTAGCGGGAGGGTCCGAGCAGTTCTTC
TRBD2	TRBV5-1	-	TRBJ2-2	CASSLEPGRKNTGELFF	TGCGCCAGCAGCTTGGAACCCGGGAGGAAGAACACCGGGGAGCTGTTTTTT
-	TRBV6-6	-	TRBJ2-3	CASSYSRDTQYF	TGTGCCAGCAGTTACTCCCGGGACACGCAGTATTTT
TRBD2	TRBV11-2	-	TRBJ2-3	CASIDTLAAEKDTQYF	TGTGCCAGCATCGACACCCTAGCGGCTGAGAAAGATACGCAGTATTTT
-	TRBV6-6	-	TRBJ2-5	CASAWRGLETQYF	TGTGCCAGCGCCTGGAGAGGGCTGGAGACCCAGTACTTC
-	TRBV7-9	-	TRBJ2-7	CASSRAGSSYEQYF	TGTGCCAGCAGCCGGGCAGGGTCCTCCTACGAGCAGTACTTC
-	TRBV20-1	once	TRBJ2-5	CSTNGQETQYF	TGCAGTACCAACGGGCAAGAGACCCAGTACTTC
TRBD1	TRBV4-3	-	TRBJ1-2	CASSQDGARGDGYTF	TGCGCCAGCAGCCAAGATGGGGCCAGGGGGGACGGCTACACCTTC
-	TRBV6-5	-	TRBJ2-3	CASSPGSILTDTQYF	TGTGCCAGCAGCCCTGGTTCCATCCTTACAGATACGCAGTATTTT
TRBD1	TRBV18	-	TRBJ1-2	CASSKEGASYGYTF	TGTGCCAGCTCGAAGGAGGGGGCGAGCTATGGCTACACCTTC
TRBD2	TRBV5-1	-	TRBJ2-3	CASSLATSGFQVTQYF	TGCGCCAGCAGCTTGGCCACTAGCGGATTTCAGGTTACGCAGTATTTT
-	TRBV7-2	-	TRBJ2-1	CASSYFNNEQFF	TGTGCCAGCAGCTACTTTAACAATGAGCAGTTCTTC
-	TRBV5-1	-	TRBJ2-2	CASSTGRRTANTGELFF	TGCGCCAGCAGTACGGGGCGGAGGACGGCGAACACCGGGGAGCTGTTTTTT